Sequencing of this T cell receptor beta chain was carried out in a study of blood T cell repertoires in COVID-19. The repertoire was sequenced with immunoSEQ multiplex PCR; TCRdb's copy has only in-frame clones and lacks some. Here the sample spans approximately 270,000 clones, 89% being singletons. The CDR3 has 15 amino acids. Germline CDR1 is MNHEY and CDR2 is SVGAGI. Trimming shortened V by 7 bases and J by 0 bases, and 13 bases separated the two germline ends. This clone was detected only a few times. The sample comprised peripheral blood. This receptor was obtained from a man aged 45-60 years with acute or convalescent COVID-19. This chain uses TRBV6-5 with TRBJ2-4, with D perhaps TRBD2 (7 bases). The CDR3 region is CASKAGAPAKNIQYF. The CDR3 DNA follows: TGTGCCAGCAAGGCGGGGGCCCCAGCCAAAAACATTCAGTACTTC.